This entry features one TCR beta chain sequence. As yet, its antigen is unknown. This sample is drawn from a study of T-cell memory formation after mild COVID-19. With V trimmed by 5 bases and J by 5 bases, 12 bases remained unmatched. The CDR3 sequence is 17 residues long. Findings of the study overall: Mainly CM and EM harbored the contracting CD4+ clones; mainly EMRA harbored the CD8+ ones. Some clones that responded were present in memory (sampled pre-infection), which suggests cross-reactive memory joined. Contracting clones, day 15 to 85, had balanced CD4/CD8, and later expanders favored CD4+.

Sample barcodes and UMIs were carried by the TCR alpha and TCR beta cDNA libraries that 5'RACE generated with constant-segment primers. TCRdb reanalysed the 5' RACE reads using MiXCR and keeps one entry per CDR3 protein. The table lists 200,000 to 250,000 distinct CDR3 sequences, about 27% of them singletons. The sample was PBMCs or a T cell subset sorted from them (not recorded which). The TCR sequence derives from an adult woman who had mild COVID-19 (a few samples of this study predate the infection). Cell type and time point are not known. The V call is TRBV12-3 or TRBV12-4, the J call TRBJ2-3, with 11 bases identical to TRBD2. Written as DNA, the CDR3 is TGTGCCAGCAGTCTCCCTCGGACTAGCGGGTTTCTAGATACGCAGTATTTT. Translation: CASSLPRTSGFLDTQYF.